The next 20 T cell receptor beta chains were all read from a single sample in a study of blood T cell repertoires in COVID-19. Sequencing used immunoSEQ multiplex PCR; TCRdb keeps in-frame clones, though not all of them. The sample contains some 150,000 clones, around 84% of which appear only once. Sequenced input: PBMCs or T cells enriched from blood (not recorded which). All receptors come from a man aged 50-59 years who had recovered from COVID-19.

V and J are TRBV28 and TRBJ1-3; D perhaps matches TRBD1 (5 bases). The germline gives CDR1 MDHEN, CDR2 SYDVKM. V lost 2 bases and J lost 2, with 10 bases in between. The CDR3 totals 15 residues. The CDR3: CASSLGPGTGNTIYF. The DNA for the CDR3 is TGTGCCAGCAGTTTAGGCCCAGGGACTGGAAACACCATATATTTT.

This chain connects TRBV6-1 to TRBJ1-2, with D unresolved. CDR3 length: 12 residues. Germline V lookup: CDR1 MNHNS, CDR2 SASEGT. The V end was cut by 3 bases, the J end by 8 bases, with 10 bases between. As DNA, the CDR3 is TGTGCCAGCAGTGAGACGATGGGCGGCTACACCTTC. Translating it yields CASSETMGGYTF.

The chain couples TRBV29-1 to TRBJ2-7, with D tentatively TRBD1 (5 bases). V was shortened by 7 bases and J by 2 bases, with 18 bases between the two germline ends. This CDR3 has 14 residues. Germline V CDR1 and CDR2: SQVTM, ANQGSEA. The CDR3: CSATVGQGTYEQYF. The DNA for the CDR3 is TGCAGCGCCACGGTGGGGCAGGGAACCTACGAGCAGTACTTC.

The genes are TRBV15 and TRBJ1-4; the D is unclear. In germline, CDR1 is LNHNV, CDR2 YYDKDF (reference sequence). This CDR3 is 17 amino acids long. V was pared by 2 bases and J by 8 bases, with 21 bases between. The CDR3 spells CATSRLLNSGTEEKLFF. CDR3 DNA: TGTGCCACCAGCAGACTCCTAAACTCCGGCACAGAAGAAAAACTGTTTTTT.

Concerning this clone: One junction end does not reproduce the germline sequence, and a read error may be involved. V is TRBV7-7 and J is TRBJ2-5; 11 bases line up with TRBD2. The germline V gene encodes CDR1 SSHAT and CDR2 FNYEAQ (reference sequence). The CDR3 is made up of 16 amino acids. Written as DNA, the CDR3 is TGTGCTAGCAGCCTCGGGACTAGCGGAACACAAGAGACCCAGTACTTC. It is translated as CASSLGTSGTQETQYF.

This clone was counted between two and nine times. This sequence joins TRBV6-5 and TRBJ2-7, with a weak D call TRBD1 (5 bases). This CDR3 is built from 13 residues. The germline V gene has CDR1 MNHEY and CDR2 SVGAGI. The germline V and J ends were trimmed by 6 bases and 3 bases, with 12 bases remaining between them. The CDR3 DNA is TGTGCCAGCAGACGAGACAGACACTACGAGCAGTACTTC. It codes for CASRRDRHYEQYF.

CDR3 nucleotides: TGTGCCAGCAGCGTAGCTACGACAGCTAACACCGGGGAGCTGTTTTTT. Encoded protein: CASSVATTANTGELFF. The V call is TRBV9, the J call TRBJ2-2; D is perhaps TRBD1 (5 bases). The CDR3 spans 16 residues. Deletions cut 0 bases from V and 2 bases from J, with 11 bases between. Per germline, CDR1 SGDLS and CDR2 YYNGEE.

V is TRBV4-1 and J is TRBJ1-2; 7 bases align to TRBD1. V dropped 1 base and J dropped 0; count of bases not matched to a gene: 2. This CDR3 region has 15 residues. Germline CDR1 MGHRA, CDR2 YSYEKL. CDR3 DNA: TGCGCCAGCAGCCAAGCCGGGACAGCTAACTATGGCTACACCTTC. Protein product: CASSQAGTANYGYTF.

The chain combines TRBV5-1 with TRBJ1-1, with D unresolved. The germline CDR1 and CDR2 sequences are SGHRS and YFSETQ. The CDR3 is made up of 15 amino acids. V shed 1 base and J shed 0 bases, with 10 bases lying between them. The CDR3 sequence is CASSLSSRMNTEAFF. CDR3 bases: TGCGCCAGCAGCTTGAGTAGCCGTATGAACACTGAAGCTTTCTTT.

The gene calls are TRBV5-3 and TRBJ1-5, with 8 bases matching TRBD1. TRBV5-3 is placed among ORFs of uncertain function. Trimming cost V 3 bases and J 0 bases; bases outside gene matches: 8. The CDR3 length is 17 residues. The CDR3 reads CARSCGTGDYSNQPQHF. The CDR3 DNA reads as TGTGCCAGAAGCTGCGGGACAGGCGATTATAGCAATCAGCCCCAGCATTTT.

The CDR3 loop reads CASSLIESGSYEQYF. The CDR3 bases are TGCGCCAGCAGCTTGATCGAGAGCGGATCCTACGAGCAGTACTTC. The V call is TRBV5-1, the J call TRBJ2-7; maybe TRBD2 (5 bases). CDR3 length equals 15 residues. CDR1 SGHRS and CDR2 YFSETQ come from the germline V gene. V dropped 1 base and J dropped 1 base, with 12 bases sitting between them.

The V call is TRBV30, the J call TRBJ2-5, with D unresolved. The CDR3 is made up of 10 amino acids. Deletions cut 7 bases from V and 1 base from J, with 4 bases between. Germline loops: CDR1 GTSNPN, CDR2 SVGIG (reference sequence). CDR3 in amino acids: CASIQETQYF. The CDR3, as DNA: TGTGCCTCAATCCAAGAGACCCAGTACTTC. Full variable domain (outside the CDR3, taken from reference TRBV30 and TRBJ2-5): SQTIHQWPATLVQPVGSPLSLECTVEGTSNPNLYWYRQAAGRGLQLLFYSVGIGQISSEVPQNLSASRPQDRQFILSSKKLLLSDSGFYLCASIQETQYFGPGTRLLVL.

The chain employs TRBV30 and TRBJ2-3; D is perhaps TRBD2 (6 bases). The ends were cut back, 3 bases at V and 5 bases at J, with 15 bases in the middle. CDR3 size: 14 residues. The V gene's germline CDR1 is GTSNPN and CDR2 SVGIG (reference sequence). CDR3 sequence (DNA): TGTGCCTGGAGGGTCGTACGGGGGAAAGATACGCAGTATTTT. Its protein is CAWRVVRGKDTQYF.

The chain links TRBV3-1 (or the pseudogene TRBV3-2) to TRBJ2-3; D perhaps matches TRBD2 (5 bases). The CDR3 covers 15 residues. Germline lookup yields CDR1 LGHDT and CDR2 YNNKEL (reference sequence). Trimming removed 1 base from V and 2 bases from J, with 10 bases in between. As DNA, the CDR3 is TGTGCCAGCAGCCAAGGGTTAGCGTACACAGATACGCAGTATTTT. Amino acids: CASSQGLAYTDTQYF.

This chain uses TRBV7-9 with TRBJ1-1, with TRBD1 matching 7 bases. Germline assignment: CDR1 SEHNR and CDR2 FQNEAQ (reference sequence). J gave up 8 bases and V 6 bases, and 6 bases lay outside the gene matches. The CDR3 length is 12 residues. The CDR3: CASRQGEREAFF. The CDR3 bases are TGTGCCAGCAGGCAGGGGGAGAGGGAAGCTTTCTTT.

The chain couples TRBV6-5 to TRBJ2-7; tentatively, D is TRBD1 (5 bases). CDR1 is MNHEY, CDR2 SVGAGI, per germline. Deletions cut 8 bases from V and 3 bases from J, with 17 bases between. This CDR3 has 14 amino acids. As DNA, the CDR3 is TGTGCCAGCGGAGTTCCCCCAGGGAACTACGAGCAGTACTTC. This translates into CASGVPPGNYEQYF.

This clone was seen more than once but under ten times. V gene TRBV6-5 combines with J gene TRBJ1-1, with 10 bases matching TRBD1. The J segment lost 8 bases and the V segment lost 2 bases, leaving 8 bases of the junction unmatched. Germline assignment: CDR1 MNHEY and CDR2 SVGAGI. The CDR3 has 15 amino acids. The CDR3 coding sequence is TGTGCCAGCAGTTACCTCCCGGGACAGGGGACCGAAGCTTTCTTT. It encodes CASSYLPGQGTEAFF.

The V and J genes are TRBV5-6 and TRBJ1-2; D might be TRBD1 (6 bases). Germline V gene sequence: CDR1 SGHDT, CDR2 YYEEEE. The CDR3 has 14 amino acids. V was cut by 0 bases and J by 7 bases, with 13 bases left in between. The CDR3 reads CASSLAATGLGYTF. CDR3 DNA sequence: TGTGCCAGCAGCTTGGCCGCGACAGGTCTTGGCTACACCTTC.

The chain is built from TRBV30 and TRBJ1-1; D not resolved. V gave up 5 bases and J gave up 3 bases, with 13 bases separating them. The length of the CDR3 is 13 residues. Germline V gives CDR1 GTSNPN, CDR2 SVGIG (reference sequence). The CDR3 nucleotides read TGTGCCTGGGCTCTCGGGAGGTACACTGAAGCTTTCTTT. Residues: CAWALGRYTEAFF.

The chain uses TRBV10-3 and TRBJ1-5; TRBD1 is a possible D gene (5 bases). The CDR3 loop spans 14 amino acids. V lost 0 bases, J lost 9 bases, and 12 bases lay in between. CDR1 is ENHRY and CDR2 is SYGVKD in the germline V gene. CDR3 sequence (DNA): TGTGCCATCAGTGAGTCGACAGTAGTTTGGCCCCAGCATTTT. Amino acids: CAISESTVVWPQHF.